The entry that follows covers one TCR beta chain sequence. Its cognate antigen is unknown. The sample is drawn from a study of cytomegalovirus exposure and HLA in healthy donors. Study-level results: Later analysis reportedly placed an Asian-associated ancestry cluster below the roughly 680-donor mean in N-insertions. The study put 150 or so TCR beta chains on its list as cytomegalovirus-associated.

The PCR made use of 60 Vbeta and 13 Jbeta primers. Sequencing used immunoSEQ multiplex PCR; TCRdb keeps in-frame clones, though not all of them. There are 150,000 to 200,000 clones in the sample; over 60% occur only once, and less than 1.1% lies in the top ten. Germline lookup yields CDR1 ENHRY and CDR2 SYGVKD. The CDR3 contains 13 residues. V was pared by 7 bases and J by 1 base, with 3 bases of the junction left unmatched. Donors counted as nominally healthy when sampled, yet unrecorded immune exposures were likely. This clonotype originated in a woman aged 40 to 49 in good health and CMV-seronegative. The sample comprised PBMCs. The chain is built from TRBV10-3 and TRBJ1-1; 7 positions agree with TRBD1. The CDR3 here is CAITGTANTEAFF. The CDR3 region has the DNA TGTGCCATCACGGGGACAGCGAACACTGAAGCTTTCTTT.